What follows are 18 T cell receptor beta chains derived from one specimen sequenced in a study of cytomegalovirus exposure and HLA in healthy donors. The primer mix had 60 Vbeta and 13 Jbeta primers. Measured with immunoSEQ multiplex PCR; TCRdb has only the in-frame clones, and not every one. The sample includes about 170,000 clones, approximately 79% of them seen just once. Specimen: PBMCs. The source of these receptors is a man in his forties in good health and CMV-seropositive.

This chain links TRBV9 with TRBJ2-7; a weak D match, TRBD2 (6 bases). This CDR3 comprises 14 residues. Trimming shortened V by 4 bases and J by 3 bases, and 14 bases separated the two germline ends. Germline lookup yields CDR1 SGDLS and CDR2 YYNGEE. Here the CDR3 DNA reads TGTGCCAGCAGCCCATCCGGGACTTTCTACGAGCAGTACTTC. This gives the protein CASSPSGTFYEQYF.

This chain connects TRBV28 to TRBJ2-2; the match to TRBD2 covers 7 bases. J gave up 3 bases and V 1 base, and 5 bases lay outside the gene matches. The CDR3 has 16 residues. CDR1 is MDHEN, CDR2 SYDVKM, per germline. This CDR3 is CASSLSPSGYTGELFF. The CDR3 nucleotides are TGTGCCAGCAGTTTATCTCCTAGCGGATACACCGGGGAGCTGTTTTTT.

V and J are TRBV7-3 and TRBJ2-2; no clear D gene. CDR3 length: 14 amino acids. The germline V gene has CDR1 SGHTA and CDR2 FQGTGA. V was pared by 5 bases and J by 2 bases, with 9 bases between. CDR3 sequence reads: CASSRTVNTGELFF. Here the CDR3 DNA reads TGTGCCAGCAGCCGCACGGTAAACACCGGGGAGCTGTTTTTT.

The CDR3 region is CASSQTSAKETQYF. DNA for the CDR3: TGCGCCAGCAGCCAGACTAGCGCCAAAGAGACCCAGTACTTC. V is TRBV5-1 and J is TRBJ2-5, with 8 bases matching TRBD2. The CDR3 sequence is 14 residues long. Germline lookup yields CDR1 SGHRS and CDR2 YFSETQ. The V segment lost 4 bases and the J segment 3 bases; nucleotides outside the gene matches: 5.

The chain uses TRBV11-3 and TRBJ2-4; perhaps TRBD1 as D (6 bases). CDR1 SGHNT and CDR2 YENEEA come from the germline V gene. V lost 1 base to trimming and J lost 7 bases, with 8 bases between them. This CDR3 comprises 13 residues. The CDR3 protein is CASSLVQGNIQYF. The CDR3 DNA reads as TGTGCCAGCAGCTTAGTCCAGGGGAACATTCAGTACTTC.

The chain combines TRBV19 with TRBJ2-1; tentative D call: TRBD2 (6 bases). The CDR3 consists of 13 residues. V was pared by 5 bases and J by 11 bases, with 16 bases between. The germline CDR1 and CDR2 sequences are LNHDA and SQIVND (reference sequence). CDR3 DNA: TGTGCCAGTAGTGTAACAGGAGGGGAGAAGCAGTTCTTC. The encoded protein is CASSVTGGEKQFF.

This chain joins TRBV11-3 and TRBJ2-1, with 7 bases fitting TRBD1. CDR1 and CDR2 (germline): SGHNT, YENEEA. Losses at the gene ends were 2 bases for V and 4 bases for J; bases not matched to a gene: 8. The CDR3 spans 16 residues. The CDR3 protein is CASSLSLSGGYNEQFF. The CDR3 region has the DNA TGTGCCAGCAGCTTAAGTCTTTCAGGGGGTTACAATGAGCAGTTCTTC. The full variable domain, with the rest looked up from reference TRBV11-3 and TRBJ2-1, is EAGVVQSPRYKIIEKKQPVAFWCNPISGHNTLYWYLQNLGQGPELLIRYENEEAVDDSQLPKDRFSAERLKGVDSTLKIQPAELGDSAVYLCASSLSLSGGYNEQFFGPGTRLTVL.

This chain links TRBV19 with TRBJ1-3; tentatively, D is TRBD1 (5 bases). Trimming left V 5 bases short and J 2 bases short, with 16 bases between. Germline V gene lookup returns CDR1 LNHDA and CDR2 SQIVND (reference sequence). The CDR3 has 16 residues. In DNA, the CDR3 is TGTGCCAGTAGTGTCAACAGGCAATACACTGGAAACACCATATATTTT. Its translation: CASSVNRQYTGNTIYF.

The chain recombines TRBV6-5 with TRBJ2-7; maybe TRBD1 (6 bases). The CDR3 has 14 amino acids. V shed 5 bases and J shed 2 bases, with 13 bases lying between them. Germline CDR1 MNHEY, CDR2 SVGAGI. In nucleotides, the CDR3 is TGTGCCAGCAGTGAAAAAGGGGGACCCTACGAGCAGTACTTC. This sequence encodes CASSEKGGPYEQYF.

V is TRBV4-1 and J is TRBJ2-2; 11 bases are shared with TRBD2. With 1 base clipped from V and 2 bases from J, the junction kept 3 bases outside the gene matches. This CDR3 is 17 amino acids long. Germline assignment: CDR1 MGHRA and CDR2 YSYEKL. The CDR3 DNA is TGCGCCAGCAGCCAAGCGGGACTAGCGGACAACACCGGGGAGCTGTTTTTT. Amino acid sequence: CASSQAGLADNTGELFF.

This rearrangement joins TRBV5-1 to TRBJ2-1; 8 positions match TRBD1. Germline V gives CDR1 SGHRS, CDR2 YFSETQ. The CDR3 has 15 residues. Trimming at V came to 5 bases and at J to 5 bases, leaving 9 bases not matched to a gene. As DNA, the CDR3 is TGCGCCAGCAGTCTGTCGGGACAGGCCGACAATGAGCAGTTCTTC. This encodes CASSLSGQADNEQFF.

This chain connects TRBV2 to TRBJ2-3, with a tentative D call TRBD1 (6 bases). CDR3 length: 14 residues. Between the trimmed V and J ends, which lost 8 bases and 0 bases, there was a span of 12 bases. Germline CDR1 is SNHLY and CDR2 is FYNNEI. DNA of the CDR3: TGTGCCAGCGTCCGACAGGATAGCACAGATACGCAGTATTTT. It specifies CASVRQDSTDTQYF.

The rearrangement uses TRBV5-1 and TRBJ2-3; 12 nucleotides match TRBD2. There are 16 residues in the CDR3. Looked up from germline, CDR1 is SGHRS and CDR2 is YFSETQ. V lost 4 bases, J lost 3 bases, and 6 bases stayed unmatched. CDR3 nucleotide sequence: TGCGCCAGCAGCCCCGGGACTAGCGGGTATACAGATACGCAGTATTTT. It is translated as CASSPGTSGYTDTQYF.

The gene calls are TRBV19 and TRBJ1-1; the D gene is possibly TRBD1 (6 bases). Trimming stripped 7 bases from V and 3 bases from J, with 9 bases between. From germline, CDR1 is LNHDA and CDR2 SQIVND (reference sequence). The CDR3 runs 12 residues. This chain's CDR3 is CASTGQYTEAFF. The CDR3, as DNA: TGTGCCAGTACCGGACAGTACACTGAAGCTTTCTTT.

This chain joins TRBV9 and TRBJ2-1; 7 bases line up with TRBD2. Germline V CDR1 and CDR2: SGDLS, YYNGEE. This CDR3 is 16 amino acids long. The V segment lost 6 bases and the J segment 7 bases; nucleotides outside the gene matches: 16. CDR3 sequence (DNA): TGTGCCAGCAACGACCTACGGGGAGGGGCGGTAAATGAGCAGTTCTTC. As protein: CASNDLRGGAVNEQFF.

CDR3 nucleotide sequence: TGTGCCAGCAGTTATGGACGACAGGGCGTTCGGACTGAAGCTTTCTTT. It encodes CASSYGRQGVRTEAFF. This chain joins TRBV6-5 and TRBJ1-1; 7 bases line up with TRBD1. The CDR3 sequence is 16 residues long. Germline V gene sequence: CDR1 MNHEY, CDR2 SVGAGI. The V and J ends lost 3 bases and 5 bases, in that order; junction bases with no gene match: 12.

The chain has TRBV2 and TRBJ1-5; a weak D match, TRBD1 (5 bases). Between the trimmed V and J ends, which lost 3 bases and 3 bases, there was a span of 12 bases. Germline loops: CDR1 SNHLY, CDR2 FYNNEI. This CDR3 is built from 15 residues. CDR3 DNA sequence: TGTGCCAGCAGTGACCGGGCAGGGCCCAATCAGCCCCAGCATTTT. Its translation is CASSDRAGPNQPQHF.

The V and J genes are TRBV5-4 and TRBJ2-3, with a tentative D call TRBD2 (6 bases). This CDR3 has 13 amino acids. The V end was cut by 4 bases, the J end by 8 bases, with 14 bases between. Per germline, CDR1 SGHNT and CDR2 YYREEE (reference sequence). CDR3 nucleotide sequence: TGTGCCAGCAGCCAACAGACAGCGGGTACGCAGTATTTT. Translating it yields CASSQQTAGTQYF.